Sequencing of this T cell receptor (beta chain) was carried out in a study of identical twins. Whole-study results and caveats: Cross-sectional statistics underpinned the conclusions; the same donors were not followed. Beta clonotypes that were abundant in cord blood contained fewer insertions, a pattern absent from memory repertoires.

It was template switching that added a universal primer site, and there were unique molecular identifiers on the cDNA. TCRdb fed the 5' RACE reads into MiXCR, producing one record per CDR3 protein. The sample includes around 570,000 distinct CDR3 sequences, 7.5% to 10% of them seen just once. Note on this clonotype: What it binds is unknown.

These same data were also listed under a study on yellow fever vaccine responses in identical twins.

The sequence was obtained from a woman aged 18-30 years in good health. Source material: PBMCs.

The CDR3: CASSVVTVGEAFF. The CDR3 bases are TGTGCCAGCAGCGTAGTGACCGTAGGTGAAGCTTTCTTT. The chain joins TRBV9 to TRBJ1-1; D is uncertain. This CDR3 spans 13 amino acids. V lost 0 bases and J 7 bases, leaving 10 bases between the germline ends. Germline V gene lookup returns CDR1 SGDLS and CDR2 YYNGEE.